A single sample gave rise to the 15 T cell receptor beta chains below, sequenced in a study of shared clonotypes between healthy human individuals. Terminally differentiated effector memory CD45RA+ cells were excluded from the naive CD8 cells, which were CD45RO-negative and positively selected for CCR7. Produced via immunoSEQ multiplex PCR; TCRdb's table is partial and in-frame only. The table lists about 680,000 clones, around 90% of them singletons. Specimen: naive CD8+ T cells sorted from blood. These TCRs come from a man younger than 40 in good health.

The chain uses TRBV27 and TRBJ2-7; 12 nucleotides line up with TRBD1. Germline V gene data show CDR1 as MNHEY and CDR2 as SMNVEV (reference sequence). V dropped 5 bases and J dropped 6; count of bases not matched to a gene: 5. There are 14 residues in the CDR3. CDR3 coding DNA: TGTGCCAGCAGTGCCGGGACAGGGGGCGGCGAGCAGTACTTC. Its protein is CASSAGTGGGEQYF.

The V call is TRBV19, the J call TRBJ2-2; 9 bases match TRBD2. The length of the CDR3 is 14 residues. V dropped 9 bases and J dropped 5; count of bases not matched to a gene: 7. Germline CDR1 is LNHDA and CDR2 is SQIVND (reference sequence). CDR3 amino acids: CASGGTSLTGELFF. The CDR3 region has the DNA TGTGCCAGCGGCGGGACTAGCCTTACCGGGGAGCTGTTTTTT.

V and J are TRBV6-1 and TRBJ2-2; TRBD1 matches at 7 bases. With 2 bases clipped from V and 4 bases from J, the junction kept 7 bases outside the gene matches. CDR1 is MNHNS and CDR2 is SASEGT in the germline V gene. This CDR3 is 16 amino acids long. Written as DNA, the CDR3 is TGTGCCAGCAGTGAATTTGACAGGGCTGGCACCGGGGAGCTGTTTTTT. This codes for CASSEFDRAGTGELFF.

This chain joins TRBV13 and TRBJ2-2, with a tentative D call TRBD1 (6 bases). The CDR3 consists of 15 residues. The V gene's germline CDR1 is PRHDT and CDR2 FYEKMQ (reference sequence). The ends were cut back, 6 bases at V and 0 bases at J, with 11 bases in the middle. DNA for the CDR3: TGTGCCAGCAGAGATACAGGGTCGAACACCGGGGAGCTGTTTTTT. Its translation: CASRDTGSNTGELFF. The full variable domain, with the rest looked up from reference TRBV13 and TRBJ2-2, is AAGVIQSPRHLIKEKRETATLKCYPIPRHDTVYWYQQGPGQDPQFLISFYEKMQSDKGSIPDRFSAQQFSDYHSELNMSSLELGDSALYFCASRDTGSNTGELFFGEGSRLTVL.

V and J are TRBV6-5 and TRBJ2-7; TRBD1 aligns across 9 bases. Germline V gene data show CDR1 as MNHEY and CDR2 as SVGAGI. With V trimmed by 0 bases and J by 3 bases, 3 bases remained unmatched. CDR3 length equals 15 residues. The DNA for the CDR3 is TGTGCCAGCAGTTACTCGACAGGGGGAGACTACGAGCAGTACTTC. Translated: CASSYSTGGDYEQYF.

This chain joins TRBV11-2 and TRBJ2-7; tentatively, D is TRBD1 or TRBD2 (5 bases each). CDR1 is SGHAT, CDR2 FQNNGV, per germline. CDR3 length equals 14 residues. V lost 3 bases and J lost 3, with 12 bases in between. The CDR3 DNA reads as TGTGCCAGCAGCTTCCCCGGGACGGTCTACGAGCAGTACTTC. Residues: CASSFPGTVYEQYF.

The chain has TRBV11-2 and TRBJ2-5; D may correspond to TRBD1 or TRBD2 (5 bases each). The J call may be mistaken, given a closer DNA end match to TRBJ2-7. From germline, CDR1 is SGHAT and CDR2 FQNNGV. The CDR3 totals 13 residues. The CDR3 here is CASSPGRGDEQYF. The CDR3 coding sequence is TGTGCCAGCAGCCCGGGTCGAGGGGACGAGCAGTACTTC.

The chain is built from TRBV7-9 and TRBJ2-7; tentative D call: TRBD2 (5 bases). The CDR3 sequence is 14 residues long. Deletions cut 7 bases from V and 3 bases from J, with 16 bases between. CDR1 SEHNR and CDR2 FQNEAQ come from the germline V gene (reference sequence). The CDR3 sequence is CASINTGVNYEQYF. The CDR3 region has the DNA TGTGCCAGCATTAATACCGGGGTGAACTACGAGCAGTACTTC.

This clone was picked up one time. The gene calls are TRBV29-1 and TRBJ2-4; D may match TRBD1 or TRBD2 (6 bases each). V was clipped by 6 bases and J by 8 bases, with 14 bases between them. Germline CDR1 SQVTM, CDR2 ANQGSEA. This CDR3 contains 12 residues. CDR3 sequence reads: CSVQTGGDIQYF. In DNA form, the CDR3 reads TGCAGCGTCCAGACAGGAGGGGACATTCAGTACTTC.

The sample holds a few counts of this clone. J is TRBJ2-7 and V is TRBV11-2; 11 bases fit TRBD2. Germline V gene lookup returns CDR1 SGHAT and CDR2 FQNNGV. This CDR3 region has 17 residues. Trimming at V came to 0 bases and at J to 3 bases, leaving 7 bases not matched to a gene. The CDR3: CASSLDLTSGSHYEQYF. The CDR3 DNA reads TGTGCCAGCAGCTTAGACCTAACTAGCGGGAGCCACTACGAGCAGTACTTC.

The chain carries TRBV7-2 and TRBJ2-1; D ambiguous. Trimming pared 5 bases from V and 4 bases from J, leaving 6 bases between. The length of the CDR3 is 12 residues. Germline V gene sequence: CDR1 SGHTA, CDR2 FQGNSA. The CDR3 is CASSPVYNEQFF. In DNA, the CDR3 is TGTGCCAGCAGCCCCGTTTACAATGAGCAGTTCTTC. Variable domain in full (rest from reference TRBV7-2 and TRBJ2-1): GAGVSQSPSNKVTEKGKDVELRCDPISGHTALYWYRQSLGQGLEFLIYFQGNSAPDKSGLPSDRFSAERTGGSVSTLTIQRTQQEDSAVYLCASSPVYNEQFFGPGTRLTVL.

The chain carries TRBV5-1 and TRBJ2-1; 9 positions agree with TRBD2. Germline V gene sequence: CDR1 SGHRS, CDR2 YFSETQ. The V and J ends lost 0 bases and 6 bases, in that order; junction bases with no gene match: 10. This CDR3 has 17 residues. CDR3: CASSLESWREGPNEQFF. The CDR3 bases are TGCGCCAGCAGCTTGGAGTCTTGGCGGGAGGGCCCCAATGAGCAGTTCTTC.

The chain joins TRBV19 to TRBJ1-4; 8 bases map to TRBD1. The trim removed 3 bases at V and 0 bases at J, leaving 3 bases unmatched. Germline CDR1 reads LNHDA; CDR2 reads SQIVND (reference sequence). The CDR3 spans 16 residues. CDR3 residues: CASSIGTGATNEKLFF. CDR3 coding DNA: TGTGCCAGTAGTATCGGGACAGGCGCAACTAATGAAAAACTGTTTTTT. Using reference TRBV19 and TRBJ1-4 for the parts outside the CDR3, the full variable domain is DGGITQSPKYLFRKEGQNVTLSCEQNLNHDAMYWYRQDPGQGLRLIYYSQIVNDFQKGDIAEGYSVSREKKESFPLTVTSAQKNPTAFYLCASSIGTGATNEKLFFGSGTQLSVL.

Remarks on this clone: At the DNA level, this CDR3 is encoded by other sequences in the same sample as well. The chain links TRBV5-4 to TRBJ1-1; D not certain. The CDR3 is made up of 13 amino acids. In germline, CDR1 is SGHNT, CDR2 YYREEE (reference sequence). Trimming left V 5 bases short and J 2 bases short, with 10 bases between. The CDR3 region has the DNA TGTGCCAGCAGTCCAGGCGGAAACACTGAAGCTTTCTTT. Protein product: CASSPGGNTEAFF.

The V gene is TRBV21-1, the J gene TRBJ1-4. TRBV21-1 is a pseudogene locus. The CDR3 has 14 residues. The CDR3 here is CASSKGPVEEKLFF. CDR3 in DNA: TGTGCCAGCAGCAAGGGACCGGTGGAGGAAAAACTGTTTTTT.